The entry below describes one T cell receptor (beta chain). The data are from a study of blood T cells in healthy people across ages. This CDR3 has 14 residues. The V segment lost 0 bases and the J segment 4 bases; nucleotides outside the gene matches: 3. Germline-derived CDR1 and CDR2 are SGHAT and FQNNGV. It was with a sample-barcoded 5' primer and a J-beta primer mix that a second PCR of roughly 7 to 12 cycles was run. MiXCR was run by TCRdb on the 5' RACE reads, yielding one entry per CDR3 protein. The sample lists 650,000 to 800,000 distinct CDR3 sequences; around 45% were seen once. The sequencing input was blood. This receptor was obtained from a man in his sixties in good health. The chain links TRBV11-2 to TRBJ2-7; 7 bases fit TRBD1. CDR3 nucleotide sequence: TGTGCCAGCAGCTTAGATGGGACAGAATACGAGCAGTACTTC. It encodes CASSLDGTEYEQYF.